This T cell receptor (beta chain) was obtained from a study of cytomegalovirus exposure and HLA in healthy donors. Study details: Early on, a data release was issued that held about 85 million unique TCRs from HLA-typed donors. General study points: Earlier analysis looked at TCR beta V segments, and most were productive about 90% or about 30% of the time. A link between a missense DCLRE1C variant and TCR beta V- and J-gene trimming emerged from a later analysis.

This clone appeared a single time. Its antigen remains unidentified. The PCR had 60 Vbeta and 13 Jbeta primers. Sequencing was performed with immunoSEQ multiplex PCR; in TCRdb, only in-frame clones are kept and a portion is missing. The repertoire holds roughly 100,000 clones, with around 77% as singletons. The receptor was isolated from a middle-aged woman in good health and CMV-seropositive. Sequencing was done on a sample of PBMCs.

For the CDR3, the DNA is TGTGCCAGCAGCATCCTAACAGGGGTAATAGCAGATACGCAGTATTTT. Amino acids: CASSILTGVIADTQYF. The genes are TRBV11-2 and TRBJ2-3, with 7 bases that match TRBD1. Per germline, CDR1 SGHAT and CDR2 FQNNGV. Trimming at V came to 5 bases and at J to 4 bases, leaving 12 bases not matched to a gene. The CDR3 runs 16 residues.